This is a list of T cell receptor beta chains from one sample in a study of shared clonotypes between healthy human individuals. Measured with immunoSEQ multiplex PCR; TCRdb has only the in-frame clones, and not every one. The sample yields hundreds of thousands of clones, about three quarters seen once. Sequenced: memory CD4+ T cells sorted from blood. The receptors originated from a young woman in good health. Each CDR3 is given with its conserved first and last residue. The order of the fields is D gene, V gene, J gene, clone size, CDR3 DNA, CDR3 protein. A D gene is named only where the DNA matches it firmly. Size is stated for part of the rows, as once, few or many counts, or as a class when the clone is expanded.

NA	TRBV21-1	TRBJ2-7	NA	TGTGCCAGCAGCAAAGTCCTCCACAGGGTCGGGGCCTACGAGCAGTACTTC	CASSKVLHRVGAYEQYF
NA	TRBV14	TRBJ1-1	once	TGTGCCAGCAGCCAACCCGGTAACTGGAACACTGAAGCTTTCTTT	CASSQPGNWNTEAFF
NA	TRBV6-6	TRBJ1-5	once	TGTGCCAGCAGTTACACAGGGCCTCAGCCCCAGCATTTT	CASSYTGPQPQHF
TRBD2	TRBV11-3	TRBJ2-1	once	TGTGCCAGCAGCAAACGCAGCGGGACTAGCGGATACAATGAGCAGTTCTTC	CASSKRSGTSGYNEQFF
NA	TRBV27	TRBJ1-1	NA	TGTGCCAGCAGCAGTGGAGGAGGGGGGCGCGGTACTGAAGCTTTCTTT	CASSSGGGGRGTEAFF
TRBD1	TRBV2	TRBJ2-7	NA	TGTGCCAGTGACAGGGGGCGGGTGTCCTACGAGCAGTACTTC	CASDRGRVSYEQYF
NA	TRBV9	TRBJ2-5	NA	TGTGCCAGCAGCGTCGGGACTCTCAAAGAGACCCAGTACTTC	CASSVGTLKETQYF
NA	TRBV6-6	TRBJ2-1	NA	TGTGCCAGCAGTTACTCAAACGGGGATGAGCAGTTCTTC	CASSYSNGDEQFF
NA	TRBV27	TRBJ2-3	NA	TGTGCCAGCAAAAGTCTAGCAGCCGGATTTGGATATACGCAGTATTTT	CASKSLAAGFGYTQYF
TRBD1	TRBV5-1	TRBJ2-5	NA	TGCGCCAGCAGCTTGGACAGGGGCTGGCAGTACTTC	CASSLDRGWQYF
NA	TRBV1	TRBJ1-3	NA	TGCACCAGCAGCGAATACAGGGACCCTGGAAACACCATATATTTT	CTSSEYRDPGNTIYF
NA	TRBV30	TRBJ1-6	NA	TGTGCCTGGAGTGTAGTCGAGGGGAGGGAGTCACCCCTCCACTTT	CAWSVVEGRESPLHF
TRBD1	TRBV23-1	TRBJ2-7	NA	TGCGCCAGCAGACCCGCGGACAGGGGCGGCTACGAGCAGTACTTC	CASRPADRGGYEQYF
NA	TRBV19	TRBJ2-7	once	TGTGCCAGTACCGAGACTGGGGACTCCTACGAGCAGTACTTC	CASTETGDSYEQYF
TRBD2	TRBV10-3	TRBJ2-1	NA	TGTGCCATCAGTGAGTCACCGGGACTAGCGGGGGGGGACTACAATGAGCAGTTCTTC	CAISESPGLAGGDYNEQFF
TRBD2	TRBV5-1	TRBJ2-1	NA	TGCGCCAGCAGCTTACGGGGGGACAATGAGCAGTTCTTC	CASSLRGDNEQFF
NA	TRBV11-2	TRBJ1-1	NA	TGTGCCAGCAGCCCAGGGGCCCGGGAGGCTGAAGCTTTCTTT	CASSPGAREAEAFF
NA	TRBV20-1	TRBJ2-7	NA	TGCAGTGCTCGGACGGAATACGAGCAGTACTTC	CSARTEYEQYF
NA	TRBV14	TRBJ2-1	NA	TGTGCCAGCAGCCAAGTGGGTGGGGCTGTGTACAATGAGCAGTTCTTC	CASSQVGGAVYNEQFF
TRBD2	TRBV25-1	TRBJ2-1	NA	TGTGCCAGCAGTGTTACTAGCGGGAGAGATATCAGTGAGCAGTTCTTC	CASSVTSGRDISEQFF
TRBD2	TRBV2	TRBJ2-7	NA	TGTGCCAGCAGTAGGACAGGACTAGCGGGAAGGCAGTACTTC	CASSRTGLAGRQYF
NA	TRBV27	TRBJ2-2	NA	TGTGCCAGCAGTCGGGGATACACCGGGGAGCTGTTTTTT	CASSRGYTGELFF
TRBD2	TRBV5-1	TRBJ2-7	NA	TGCGCCAGCAGCTTGGGGGATTGGACTAGTTCCTACGAGCAGTACTTC	CASSLGDWTSSYEQYF
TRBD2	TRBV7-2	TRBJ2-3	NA	TGTGCCAGCAACCGACAGTCGGGACTAGCGTCAGATACGCAGTATTTT	CASNRQSGLASDTQYF
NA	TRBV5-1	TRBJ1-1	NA	TGCGCCAGCAGCTTGGGGGCGGGATGGGGCACTGAAGCTTTCTTT	CASSLGAGWGTEAFF
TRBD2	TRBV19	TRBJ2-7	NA	TGTGCCAGTAGTAAGCCTCCGTCTAGCGGGAGAAAATACGAGCAGTACTTC	CASSKPPSSGRKYEQYF
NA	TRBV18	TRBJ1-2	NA	TGTGCCAGCTCACCACCGACAGTTCCTGGCTACACCTTC	CASSPPTVPGYTF
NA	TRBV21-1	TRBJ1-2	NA	TGTGCCAGCAGCATCCGGACAGGGGATGGCTACACCTTC	CASSIRTGDGYTF
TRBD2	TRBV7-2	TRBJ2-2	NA	TGTGCCAGCAGCGCACTAGCGGGAGTGAACACCGGGGAGCTGTTTTTT	CASSALAGVNTGELFF
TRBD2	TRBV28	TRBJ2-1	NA	TGTGCCAGCAGTAGTCCCGGGACTAGCGGGCTCTATGAGCAGTTCTTC	CASSSPGTSGLYEQFF
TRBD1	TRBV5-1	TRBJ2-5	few	TGCGCCAGCAGCTCGGGACAGGGCCAAGAGACCCAGTACTTC	CASSSGQGQETQYF
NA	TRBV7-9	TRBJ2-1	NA	TGTGCCAGCAGCTTAACTGCGACGAGCTCCTACAATGAGCAGTTCTTC	CASSLTATSSYNEQFF
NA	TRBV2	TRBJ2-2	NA	TGTGCCAGCAGCGTTGCCTCGTCGAACACCGGGGAGCTGTTTTTT	CASSVASSNTGELFF
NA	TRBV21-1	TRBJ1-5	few	TGTGCCAGCAGCGACTTTCAAAGGGGGGGTCAGCCCCAGCATTTT	CASSDFQRGGQPQHF
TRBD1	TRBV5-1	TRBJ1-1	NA	TGCGCCAGCAGTTCCCACCCTCCGACAGGGGCCAAGAACACTGAAGCTTTCTTT	CASSSHPPTGAKNTEAFF
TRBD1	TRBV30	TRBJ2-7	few	TGTGCCTGGAAACAGGGGTTTCAATACGAGCAGTACTTC	CAWKQGFQYEQYF
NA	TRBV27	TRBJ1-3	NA	TGTGCCAGCAGTTTTCTAGGACAGGGAAACACCATATATTTT	CASSFLGQGNTIYF
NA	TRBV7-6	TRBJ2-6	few	TGTGCCAGCAGCTTAAACAGGGTCGGGGCCAACGTCCTGACTTTC	CASSLNRVGANVLTF
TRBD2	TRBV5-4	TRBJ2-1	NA	TGTGCCAGCAGCGGCAGGGGTAGCGGGAACAATGAGCAGTTCTTC	CASSGRGSGNNEQFF
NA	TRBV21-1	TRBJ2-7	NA	TGTGCCAGCAGCAAACGTTACGAGCAGTACTTC	CASSKRYEQYF